Listed below are T cell receptor beta chains from one sample, sequenced in a study of OX40 agonist ivuxolimab in advanced cancers. Produced via immunoSEQ multiplex PCR; TCRdb's table is partial and in-frame only. The repertoire holds about 50,000 clones, with around 90% as singletons. Sequencing used CD4+ or CD8+ T cells sorted from blood, obtained in a trial of the OX40 agonist ivuxolimab. These receptors were taken from an adult with an advanced solid tumor such as melanoma, head and neck, liver or kidney cancer. The CDR3 runs from the conserved cysteine through the conserved F or W. The order of the fields is D gene, clone size, J gene, V gene, CDR3 protein, CDR3 DNA. D genes are given only for firm matches. Clone size, where shown, is once, few, many, or a class for clones that have expanded.

>-|-|TRBJ2-3|TRBV28
CASSFATDTQYF
TGTGCCAGCAGTTTCGCCACAGATACGCAGTATTTT
>-|-|TRBJ1-1|TRBV6-5
CAISVGLRTEAFF
TGTGCCATCTCGGTGGGACTTCGCACTGAAGCTTTCTTT
>-|-|TRBJ1-1|TRBV28
CASSWTGTKAFF
TGTGCCAGCAGTTGGACCGGGACGAAAGCTTTCTTT
>TRBD1|once|TRBJ1-6|TRBV7-2
CASIRTGYNSPLHF
TGTGCCAGCATCCGGACAGGCTATAATTCACCCCTCCACTTT
>-|-|TRBJ2-7|TRBV29-1
CSVDVNYEQYF
TGCAGCGTTGACGTGAATTACGAGCAGTACTTC
>-|-|TRBJ1-3|TRBV7-9
CASSLGTRATGNTIYF
TGTGCCAGCAGCTTAGGAACCCGTGCTACTGGAAACACCATATATTTT
>TRBD2|-|TRBJ2-1|TRBV9
CASSSSTSRLSYNEQFF
TGTGCCAGCAGCTCCTCGACTAGCAGGCTCTCCTACAATGAGCAGTTCTTC
>-|once|TRBJ1-2|TRBV18
CASSPRGPEYYGYTF
TGTGCCAGCTCACCCCGGGGCCCGGAGTACTATGGCTACACCTTC
>-|-|TRBJ2-3|TRBV6-5
CASSYSWRDGTDTQYF
TGTGCCAGCAGTTACTCGTGGAGGGACGGCACAGATACGCAGTATTTT
>-|-|TRBJ1-1|TRBV28
CASSPPVVRNSEAFF
TGTGCCAGCAGTCCCCCGGTGGTCAGGAACTCTGAAGCTTTCTTT
>-|-|TRBJ2-2|TRBV27
CASRIAGGSTGELFF
TGTGCCAGCAGGATTGCAGGGGGGAGCACCGGGGAGCTGTTTTTT
>-|-|TRBJ2-7|TRBV13
CASSLGTGVGLVSNEQYF
TGTGCCAGCAGCTTAGGGACAGGGGTGGGACTAGTCTCTAATGAGCAGTACTTC
>TRBD2|-|TRBJ2-1|TRBV27
CASSLRLAGGRVYNEQFF
TGTGCCAGCAGTTTACGTCTAGCGGGAGGACGAGTGTACAATGAGCAGTTCTTC
>-|-|TRBJ2-5|TRBV27
CASSLIQGQETQYF
TGTGCCAGCAGTTTAATCCAGGGTCAAGAGACCCAGTACTTC
>-|-|TRBJ1-1|TRBV9
CASSPRGGTEAFF
TGTGCCAGCAGCCCCCGCGGAGGGACTGAAGCTTTCTTT
>-|-|TRBJ2-1|TRBV29-1
CSVPGLPGDEQFF
TGCAGCGTGCCTGGACTGCCAGGCGATGAGCAGTTCTTC
>-|-|TRBJ1-3|TRBV6-5
CASRLQGSGNTIYF
TGTGCCAGCAGACTACAGGGCTCTGGAAACACCATATATTTT
>-|-|TRBJ2-7|TRBV18
CASSPPAGSSSYEQYF
TGTGCCAGCTCACCACCCGCAGGCTCAAGCTCCTACGAGCAGTACTTC
>TRBD1|-|TRBJ2-5|TRBV28
CASSSNLDRFIETQYF
TGTGCCAGCAGTTCTAATTTGGACAGGTTCATCGAGACCCAGTACTTC
>-|once|TRBJ2-2|TRBV9
CASTPGTNNGELFF
TGTGCCAGCACCCCCGGGACAAATAACGGGGAGCTGTTTTTT
>TRBD2|-|TRBJ2-1|TRBV5-4
CASSDSGSYNEQFF
TGTGCCAGCAGCGATAGCGGGTCCTACAATGAGCAGTTCTTC
>-|-|TRBJ1-6|TRBV4-1
CASSEGPSSYNSPLHF
TGCGCCAGCAGCGAAGGGCCCAGCTCCTATAATTCACCCCTCCACTTT
>-|-|TRBJ2-7|TRBV30
CAWSVSAGTYEQYF
TGTGCCTGGAGTGTATCAGCGGGTACCTACGAGCAGTACTTC
>-|-|TRBJ1-5|TRBV19
CASSIVGGSNQPQHF
TGTGCCAGTAGTATAGTTGGGGGTAGCAATCAGCCCCAGCATTTT